This passage covers 32 T cell receptor beta chains from one sample sequenced in a study of PD-1 blockade in classical Hodgkin lymphoma. There was relapse after autologous stem cell transplantation in every patient, and there was variation in brentuximab vedotin exposure. Measured with immunoSEQ multiplex PCR; TCRdb has only the in-frame clones, and not every one. The table includes fewer than 75,000 clones, 70% to 90% detected once. This material consisted of peripheral blood mononuclear cells (PBMCs), taken before the second cycle of nivolumab. The source of these receptors is a human donor with classical Hodgkin lymphoma.

The table lists this clone with a count of one. V gene TRBV30 combines with J gene TRBJ1-5; unclear D gene. The germline V and J ends were trimmed by 8 bases and 4 bases, with 12 bases remaining between them. The CDR3 totals 12 residues. Germline V gene sequence: CDR1 GTSNPN, CDR2 SVGIG (reference sequence). The CDR3 coding sequence is TGTGCCGGTTCGCGACCAAATCAGCCCCAGCATTTT. Residues: CAGSRPNQPQHF.

This clone was recorded a few times. The chain employs TRBV28 and TRBJ1-6, with a weak D call TRBD1 (5 bases). Germline CDR1 and CDR2: MDHEN and SYDVKM. The V end was cut by 5 bases, the J end by 10 bases, with 27 bases between. This CDR3 region has 18 residues. The CDR3 nucleotides read TGTGCCAGCAGTCGACCCGGACACCGCGGGGTTGTAAGATCACCCCTCCACTTT. The encoded protein is CASSRPGHRGVVRSPLHF.

V gene TRBV2 combines with J gene TRBJ1-2; 12 nucleotides match TRBD1. V dropped 5 bases and J dropped 7; count of bases not matched to a gene: 8. This CDR3 comprises 15 residues. Germline V lookup: CDR1 SNHLY, CDR2 FYNNEI. CDR3: CASSNRDRGQGGYTF. The CDR3 bases are TGTGCCAGCAGTAACCGGGACAGGGGGCAGGGTGGCTACACCTTC.

Of note for this clone: Different DNA sequences within this sample yield the same CDR3. V is TRBV5-1 and J is TRBJ1-4, with D possibly matching TRBD1 (5 bases). Germline CDR1 SGHRS, CDR2 YFSETQ. Trimming took off 2 bases at V and 4 bases at J, with 9 bases between the two ends. The length of the CDR3 is 14 residues. For the CDR3, the DNA is TGCGCCAGCAGCTTAGGGCAGGGTAATGAAAAACTGTTTTTT. It specifies CASSLGQGNEKLFF.

This chain connects TRBV6-5 to TRBJ1-1; 10 positions agree with TRBD1. CDR3 length equals 14 residues. Trimming took 5 bases from V and 7 from J; bases not matched to a gene: 7. Germline loops: CDR1 MNHEY, CDR2 SVGAGI. The CDR3, as DNA: TGTGCCAGCAGTGCCGGGACAGGGGTTGGTGAAGCTTTCTTT. Amino acid sequence: CASSAGTGVGEAFF.

The CDR3 DNA reads as TGTGCCAGCAGCTTAATCAGGGAAGGTGAAAAACTGTTTTTT. This translates into CASSLIREGEKLFF. This chain joins TRBV5-5 and TRBJ1-4, with TRBD1 as a possible D gene (5 bases). Trimming removed 2 bases from V and 7 bases from J, with 12 bases in between. CDR1 is SGHKS and CDR2 is YYEKEE in the germline V gene (reference sequence). This CDR3 is built from 14 residues.

This chain links TRBV27 with TRBJ1-2; the match to TRBD1 covers 7 bases. The CDR3 length is 14 residues. J was trimmed by 7 bases and V by 6 bases; bases with no gene match: 11. Germline V gene data show CDR1 as MNHEY and CDR2 as SMNVEV (reference sequence). CDR3 protein: CASSNSDRLFGYTF. The CDR3 nucleotides read TGTGCCAGCAGCAACTCGGACAGGCTATTTGGCTACACCTTC.

This clone came up a few times. The genes are TRBV6-5 and TRBJ1-2; TRBD1 aligns across 7 bases. With V trimmed by 6 bases and J by 8 bases, 12 bases remained unmatched. CDR1 is MNHEY and CDR2 is SVGAGI in the germline V gene. This CDR3 region has 14 residues. In nucleotides, the CDR3 is TGTGCCAGCAGCCTGCATGGGAGGGGGCGAGGCTACACCTTC. Translating gives CASSLHGRGRGYTF.

This clone showed up just once. V gene TRBV27 combines with J gene TRBJ1-2; D unresolved. The CDR3 runs 20 residues. Germline values: CDR1 MNHEY, CDR2 SMNVEV (reference sequence). V was clipped by 7 bases and J by 2 bases, with 32 bases between them. CDR3 nucleotide sequence: TGTGCCAGCACTCTATCCAGAGGCCCCGGGGAGGAATCCCTCAACTATGGCTACACCTTC. Its protein is CASTLSRGPGEESLNYGYTF.

This clone was detected once. The chain couples TRBV21-1 to TRBJ2-3; TRBD2, the table's D call, lacks a check against the DNA. TRBV21-1 is annotated as a pseudogene. The CDR3 consists of 15 residues. CDR3 nucleotides: TGTGCCAGCACTATCGGGAGCAGAGCCACAGATACGCAGTATTTT. Encoded protein: CASTIGSRATDTQYF.

This sequence joins TRBV19 and TRBJ1-1; D is unclear. Per the germline V gene, CDR1 is LNHDA and CDR2 is SQIVND (reference sequence). V lost 3 bases to trimming and J lost 0 bases, with 8 bases between them. There are 14 residues in the CDR3. CDR3 DNA sequence: TGTGCCAGTAGTATCGCCCGGTTGAACACTGAAGCTTTCTTT. It translates to CASSIARLNTEAFF.

The chain links TRBV30 to TRBJ1-4; D perhaps matches TRBD1 (5 bases). The V gene's germline CDR1 is GTSNPN and CDR2 SVGIG (reference sequence). The CDR3 loop spans 13 amino acids. Trimming removed 2 bases at V and 10 bases at J, with 14 bases between. CDR3 sequence reads: CAWSRGTLGKLFF. CDR3 DNA: TGTGCCTGGAGTAGAGGGACCTTAGGAAAACTGTTTTTT.

The chain joins TRBV7-3 to TRBJ2-1; 9 bases match TRBD1. The CDR3 loop spans 15 amino acids. V lost 5 bases, J lost 4 bases, and 6 bases stayed unmatched. The germline V gene has CDR1 SGHTA and CDR2 FQGTGA. CDR3 DNA: TGTGCCAGCAGCGCAACAGGGGGCGGATACAATGAGCAGTTCTTC. Protein product: CASSATGGGYNEQFF.

Only one count was recorded for this clone. The chain carries TRBV4-2 and TRBJ2-1, with 11 bases fitting TRBD1. The junction had 1 base not matched to a gene; V was cut back by 0 bases and J by 3 bases. The CDR3 runs 16 residues. Germline-derived CDR1 and CDR2 are LGHNA and YNFKEQ. CDR3 in DNA: TGTGCCAGCAGCCAAGATGGGACAGGGGGCTACAATGAGCAGTTCTTC. It translates to CASSQDGTGGYNEQFF.

This chain joins TRBV7-9 and TRBJ1-6; 9 nucleotides agree with TRBD1. In germline, CDR1 is SEHNR, CDR2 FQNEAQ (reference sequence). This CDR3 comprises 16 residues. The V gene end was trimmed by 3 bases and the J gene end by 6 bases; junction bases not matched to a gene: 6. In nucleotides, the CDR3 is TGTGCCAGCAGCTTTTTCCTGGACAGGGGTAATTCACCCCTCCACTTT. Its translation: CASSFFLDRGNSPLHF. The full variable domain, its missing parts supplied by reference TRBV7-9 and TRBJ1-6, is DTGVSQNPRHKITKRGQNVTFRCDPISEHNRLYWYRQTLGQGPEFLTYFQNEAQLEKSRLLSDRFSAERPKGSFSTLEIQRTEQGDSAMYLCASSFFLDRGNSPLHFGNGTRLTVT.

The chain couples TRBV11-2 to TRBJ2-7; 8 bases agree with TRBD1. J was trimmed by 5 bases and V by 5 bases; bases with no gene match: 2. CDR1 is SGHAT, CDR2 FQNNGV, per germline. The CDR3 runs 12 residues. The CDR3 protein is CASSSRGHEQYF. The CDR3, as DNA: TGTGCCAGCAGCAGCAGGGGGCACGAGCAGTACTTC.

This clone was seen only once. The chain combines TRBV6-5 with TRBJ2-7; TRBD2 is a possible D gene (5 bases). The CDR3 consists of 13 residues. Per germline, CDR1 MNHEY and CDR2 SVGAGI. The V end was cut by 10 bases, the J end by 3 bases, with 16 bases between. CDR3 coding DNA: TGTGCCACCCGGGAAGCCGGCGACTACGAGCAGTACTTC. Translating it yields CATREAGDYEQYF.

J is TRBJ1-2 and V is TRBV11-1; 8 nucleotides align to TRBD1. J was trimmed by 7 bases and V by 5 bases; bases with no gene match: 12. CDR1 is SGHAT, CDR2 FQDESV, per germline (reference sequence). The CDR3 runs to 15 residues. This CDR3 reads CASSVKAGQDFGYTF. CDR3 DNA: TGTGCCAGCAGCGTTAAAGCGGGACAGGATTTTGGCTACACCTTC.

The chain has TRBV5-1 and TRBJ1-1; 7 nucleotides line up with TRBD1. The CDR3 runs 14 residues. Trimming removed 5 bases from V and 2 bases from J; junction bases left unmatched: 6. Looked up from germline, CDR1 is SGHRS and CDR2 is YFSETQ. The CDR3, as DNA: TGCGCCAGCAGTGAGGGGGCAGGCAACACTGAAGCTTTCTTT. It encodes CASSEGAGNTEAFF.

V usage is TRBV20-1 and J usage is TRBJ2-3, with D perhaps TRBD2 (5 bases). The CDR3 has 11 residues. The V and J ends lost 4 bases and 14 bases respectively, with 16 bases between them. Germline CDR1 DFQATT, CDR2 SNEGSKA (reference sequence). DNA for the CDR3: TGCAGTGCTAATACACTAGTGGGTGTGTATTTT. Its translation: CSANTLVGVYF.

This chain links TRBV6-5 with TRBJ1-1; 9 positions agree with TRBD1. Germline values: CDR1 MNHEY, CDR2 SVGAGI. J was trimmed by 0 bases and V by 4 bases; bases with no gene match: 3. The CDR3 sequence is 15 residues long. CDR3 DNA sequence: TGTGCCAGCAGTTTACAGGGGGCTCTGAACACTGAAGCTTTCTTT. Translated: CASSLQGALNTEAFF.

By its share, this clone is medium-sized (0.01 to 0.1%). The sample has other DNA sequences that encode this CDR3 too. The chain uses TRBV19 and TRBJ2-1; TRBD2 agrees at 10 bases. Looked up from germline, CDR1 is LNHDA and CDR2 is SQIVND (reference sequence). The CDR3 runs 15 residues. With 5 bases clipped from V and 8 bases from J, the junction kept 9 bases outside the gene matches. The CDR3 protein is CASSRTSGGVDEQFF. The CDR3 nucleotides read TGTGCCAGTAGTCGAACGAGCGGGGGGGTTGATGAGCAGTTCTTC.

The chain carries TRBV5-1 and TRBJ2-2, with TRBD1 identical over 7 bases. The CDR3 is 17 residues long. V lost 4 bases to trimming and J lost 6 bases; unmatched junction nucleotides: 15. Germline V gene data show CDR1 as SGHRS and CDR2 as YFSETQ. CDR3 sequence reads: CASSRGRSGSAPGELFF. The CDR3 nucleotides are TGCGCCAGCAGCAGGGGGCGTTCGGGTTCGGCCCCCGGGGAGCTGTTTTTT.

The chain recombines TRBV5-6 with TRBJ1-1; 9 bases match TRBD1. This CDR3 comprises 15 residues. The V segment lost 5 bases and the J segment 5 bases; nucleotides outside the gene matches: 10. The V gene's germline CDR1 is SGHDT and CDR2 YYEEEE. The DNA for the CDR3 is TGTGCCAGCAGTTTAACTGGGACAGGGATAACTGAAGCTTTCTTT. Translation: CASSLTGTGITEAFF.

V usage is TRBV7-2 and J usage is TRBJ2-2; no clear D gene. This CDR3 has 13 amino acids. Germline V gene sequence: CDR1 SGHTA, CDR2 FQGNSA. With 1 base removed from V and 9 bases from J, the gap between germline ends came to 9 bases. DNA of the CDR3: TGTGCCAGCAGCTTAGGGTGGAAGCGGGAGCTGTTTTTT. It specifies CASSLGWKRELFF. Supplemented by reference TRBV7-2 and TRBJ2-2, the full variable domain reads GAGVSQSPSNKVTEKGKDVELRCDPISGHTALYWYRQSLGQGLEFLIYFQGNSAPDKSGLPSDRFSAERTGGSVSTLTIQRTQQEDSAVYLCASSLGWKRELFFGEGSRLTVL.

The chain recombines TRBV7-2 with TRBJ2-6; tentatively, D is TRBD1 (5 bases). From germline, CDR1 is SGHTA and CDR2 FQGNSA. This CDR3 comprises 19 residues. Trimming left V 2 bases short and J 0 bases short, with 17 bases between. CDR3 nucleotide sequence: TGTGCCAGCAGCTTATTCGCTGGGGCCCACGTCTCTGGGGCCAACGTCCTGACTTTC. Residues: CASSLFAGAHVSGANVLTF.

CDR3 region: CASSLIQGTGELFF. The CDR3 bases are TGCGCCAGCAGTTTAATTCAGGGAACCGGGGAGCTGTTTTTT. The chain recombines TRBV10-1 with TRBJ2-2; D is possibly TRBD1 (5 bases). Trimming cost V 5 bases and J 5 bases, with 12 bases left between them. The length of the CDR3 is 14 residues. Germline V lookup: CDR1 WNHNN, CDR2 SYGVQD (reference sequence).

Note on this clone: The same CDR3 is also encoded by other DNA sequences in this sample. The genes are TRBV6-1 and TRBJ1-4, with a weak D call TRBD1 (6 bases). V was clipped by 6 bases and J by 8 bases, with 16 bases between them. This CDR3 region has 14 residues. In germline, CDR1 is MNHNS, CDR2 SASEGT. CDR3 sequence reads: CASSETGSNEKLFF. The CDR3 DNA sequence: TGTGCCAGCAGCGAAACAGGGAGCAACGAAAAACTGTTTTTT.

The chain links TRBV6-5 to TRBJ1-1, with D perhaps TRBD1 (5 bases). V lost 6 bases to trimming and J lost 3 bases, with 11 bases between them. The CDR3 is made up of 13 amino acids. From germline, CDR1 is MNHEY and CDR2 SVGAGI. The CDR3 sequence is CASRAGQYTEAFF. For the CDR3, the DNA is TGTGCCAGCAGGGCAGGGCAATACACTGAAGCTTTCTTT.

V is TRBV5-6 and J is TRBJ2-5, with TRBD1 identical over 7 bases. With 4 bases clipped from V and 5 bases from J, the junction kept 11 bases outside the gene matches. Germline CDR1 SGHDT, CDR2 YYEEEE. CDR3 size: 15 residues. CDR3 bases: TGTGCCAGCAGCGGTGACACAGGGGTCCGGGAGACCCAGTACTTC. This sequence encodes CASSGDTGVRETQYF.

J is TRBJ2-7 and V is TRBV29-1, with TRBD2 as a possible D gene (6 bases). The V end was cut by 3 bases, the J end by 4 bases, with 10 bases between. The CDR3 is 12 residues long. Germline-derived CDR1 and CDR2 are SQVTM and ANQGSEA. The CDR3 reads CSVDGGGYEQYF. The CDR3, as DNA: TGCAGCGTTGACGGTGGGGGGTACGAGCAGTACTTC.

CDR3 bases: TGCACCAGCAGTCGAGCCGTGGCACAGCCCCAGCATTTT. Protein: CTSSRAVAQPQHF. The V gene is TRBV1, the J gene TRBJ1-5. TRBV1 is an annotated pseudogene. This CDR3 has 13 amino acids.